This T cell receptor beta chain was profiled in a study of OX40 agonist ivuxolimab in advanced cancers. The CDR3 is made up of 11 amino acids. Per the germline V gene, CDR1 is DFQATT and CDR2 is SNEGSKA (reference sequence). Between the trimmed V and J ends, which lost 0 bases and 10 bases, there was a span of 7 bases. The repertoire was sequenced with immunoSEQ multiplex PCR; TCRdb's copy has only in-frame clones and lacks some. The sample has some 64,000 clones; roughly nine tenths are singletons. The V gene is TRBV20-1, the J gene TRBJ2-1, with D uncertain. The specimen was CD4+ or CD8+ T cells sorted from blood, collected in a trial of the OX40 agonist ivuxolimab. The clonotype originates from an adult with an advanced solid tumor such as melanoma, head and neck, liver or kidney cancer. The CDR3 sequence: CSARDFREQFF. CDR3 nucleotide sequence: TGCAGTGCTAGAGATTTCAGGGAGCAGTTCTTC.